The T cell receptor (beta chain) under discussion was sequenced for a study of memory CD4+ T cells and cytomegalovirus serostatus. Single viable CD3+CD4+CD8-CD45RO+ cells were sorted as the memory CD4+ T cells. This CDR3 comprises 15 residues. Germline V gene sequence: CDR1 MDHEN, CDR2 SYDVKM. The V end was cut by 5 bases, the J end by 2 bases, with 16 bases between. Using immunoSEQ multiplex PCR, the repertoire was profiled, and TCRdb retains in-frame clones only, with some absent. The table has some 46,000 clones, around 80% seen once. Sequencing was done on a sample of memory CD4+ T cells from blood. This rearrangement joins TRBV28 to TRBJ2-7, with a possible D match to TRBD1 (6 bases). This clonotype was obtained from an adult in good health and CMV-seronegative. Written as DNA, the CDR3 is TGTGCCAGCAGTAGACAGGCCCCAGGAACCTACGAGCAGTACTTC. Its protein is CASSRQAPGTYEQYF. Full variable domain (missing parts from reference TRBV28 and TRBJ2-7): DVKVTQSSRYLVKRTGEKVFLECVQDMDHENMFWYRQDPGLGLRLIYFSYDVKMKEKGDIPEGYSVSREKKERFSLILESASTNQTSMYLCASSRQAPGTYEQYFGPGTRLTVT.